What follows describes a single TCR beta chain. Authors' methods: Using reference gene primer amplification, nucleated cell counts were estimated. This table comes from immunoSEQ multiplex PCR, and its TCRdb copy is limited to in-frame clones, with some not included. That table furnishes V, J and clone size, whereas the DNA furnished D and trimming. The table records roughly 240,000 clones, roughly 86% of them present only once. CDR1 LNHDA and CDR2 SQIVND come from the germline V gene (reference sequence). V was clipped by 5 bases and J by 4 bases, with 9 bases between them. The CDR3 spans 13 residues. This sample was taken from a study of blood T cell repertoires in COVID-19. Study-level background: The United States, Italy and Spain were the sources of the acute and convalescent COVID-19 samples. T cells, B-cell-depleted T cells, or PBMCs supplied cDNA or gDNA.

V and J are TRBV19 and TRBJ1-5; tentatively, D is TRBD1 (5 bases). The sample was peripheral blood. This TCR derives from a man between 18 and 35 years old with active or convalescent COVID-19. The CDR3 spells CASSQGINQPQHF. The DNA for the CDR3 is TGTGCCAGTAGTCAGGGAATTAATCAGCCCCAGCATTTT.